In its sample, the clone carrying this TCR beta chain was seen many times. TRAV- and TRBV-specific primers primed first-strand cDNA, covering alpha and beta chains. Using a constant-region primer together with a V-primer adapter, TCRs were subjected to around 20 PCR cycles of amplification. TCRdb reprocessed the reads with MiXCR, giving one entry per CDR3 protein. The repertoire has about 91,000 distinct CDR3 sequences, more than 20% of them found once; the top ten carry 13%. J gave up 5 bases and V 5 bases, and 12 bases lay outside the gene matches. Germline V gene data show CDR1 as MNHEY and CDR2 as SMNVEV (reference sequence). The CDR3 spans 17 residues. The entry originates in a study of low-dose radiotherapy and immunotherapy resistance in tumors. Study at large: Patients were given intravenous nivolumab 240 mg every two weeks plus ipilimumab 1 mg/kg every six weeks.

Time point of the sample: after trial treatment. Documented treatment: LDRT plus nivolumab, ipilimumab, low-dose cyclophosphamide and aspirin (RACIN trial). This chain links TRBV27 with TRBJ2-5, with TRBD1 identical over 12 bases. The material was PBMCs, obtained after low-dose radiotherapy plus immunotherapy. The TCR comes from a female donor with ovarian cancer. This CDR3 is CASSDQTGTGGWETQYF. The CDR3 coding sequence is TGTGCCAGCAGTGACCAAACCGGGACAGGGGGCTGGGAGACCCAGTACTTC.